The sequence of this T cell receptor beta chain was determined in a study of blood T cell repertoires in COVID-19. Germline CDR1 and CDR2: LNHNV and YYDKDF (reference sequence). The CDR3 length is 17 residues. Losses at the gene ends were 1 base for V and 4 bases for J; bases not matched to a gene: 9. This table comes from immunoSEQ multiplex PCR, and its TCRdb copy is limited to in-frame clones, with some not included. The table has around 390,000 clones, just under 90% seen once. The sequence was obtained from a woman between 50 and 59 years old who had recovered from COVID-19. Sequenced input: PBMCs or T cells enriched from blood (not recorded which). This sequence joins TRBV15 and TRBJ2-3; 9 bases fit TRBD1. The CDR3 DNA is TGTGCCACCAGCAGAGGAGGAGGGACAGGGAAGGCAGATACGCAGTATTTT. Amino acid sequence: CATSRGGGTGKADTQYF.